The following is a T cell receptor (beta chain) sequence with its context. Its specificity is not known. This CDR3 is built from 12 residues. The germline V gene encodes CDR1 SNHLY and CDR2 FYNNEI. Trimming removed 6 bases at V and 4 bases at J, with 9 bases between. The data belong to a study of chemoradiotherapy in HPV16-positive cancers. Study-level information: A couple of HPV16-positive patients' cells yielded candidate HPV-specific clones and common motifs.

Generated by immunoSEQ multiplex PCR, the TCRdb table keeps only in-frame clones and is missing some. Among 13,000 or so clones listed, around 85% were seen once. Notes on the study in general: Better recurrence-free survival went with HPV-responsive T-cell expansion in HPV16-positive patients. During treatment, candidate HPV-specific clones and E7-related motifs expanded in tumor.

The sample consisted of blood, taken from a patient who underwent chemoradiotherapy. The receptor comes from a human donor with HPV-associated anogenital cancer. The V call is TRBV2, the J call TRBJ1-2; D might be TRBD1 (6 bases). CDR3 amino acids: CASRRDTYGYTF. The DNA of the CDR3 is TGTGCCAGCAGGAGGGACACCTATGGCTACACCTTC.